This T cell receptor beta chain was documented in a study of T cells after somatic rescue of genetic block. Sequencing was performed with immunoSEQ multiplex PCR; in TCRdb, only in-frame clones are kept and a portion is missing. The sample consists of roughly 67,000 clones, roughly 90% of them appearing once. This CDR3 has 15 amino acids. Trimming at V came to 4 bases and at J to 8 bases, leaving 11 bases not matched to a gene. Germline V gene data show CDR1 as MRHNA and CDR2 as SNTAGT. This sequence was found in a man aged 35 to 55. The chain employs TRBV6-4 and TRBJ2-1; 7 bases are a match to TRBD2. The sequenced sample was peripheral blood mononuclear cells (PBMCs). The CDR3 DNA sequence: TGTGCCAGCAGTGGCGGGGCGGGAGAGGGGCATGAGCAGTTCTTC. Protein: CASSGGAGEGHEQFF.